This T cell receptor beta chain was sequenced for a study of blood T cells in healthy people across ages. Whole-study results and caveats: Without sorted subsets, naive and antigen-experienced compartments could not be conclusively compared. Researchers deemed the diversity estimates from one million T cells underestimates.

Alongside a J-beta primer mix, a sample-barcoded 5' primer served in a second PCR lasting about 7 to 11 cycles. A template-switch adaptor with 12 random nucleotides tagged each cDNA molecule. TCRdb re-called the 5' RACE reads through MiXCR, storing one row per CDR3 protein. This sample yields about 1,500,000 distinct CDR3 sequences, of which 40% to 50% are seen a single time; 7% to 9.5% belongs to the top ten. Germline CDR1 and CDR2: DFQATT and SNEGSKA (reference sequence). Trimming took off 1 base at V and 3 bases at J, with 15 bases between the two ends. The CDR3 extends over 15 amino acids. As to this clonotype: Its antigen is not known.

The V call is TRBV20-1, the J call TRBJ1-1, with D hard to call. The specimen sequenced was blood. The clonotype comes from a woman between 18 and 29 years old in good health. The CDR3: CSARGILPGDTEAFF. The CDR3 region has the DNA TGCAGTGCTAGAGGGATCCTCCCTGGGGACACTGAAGCTTTCTTT.